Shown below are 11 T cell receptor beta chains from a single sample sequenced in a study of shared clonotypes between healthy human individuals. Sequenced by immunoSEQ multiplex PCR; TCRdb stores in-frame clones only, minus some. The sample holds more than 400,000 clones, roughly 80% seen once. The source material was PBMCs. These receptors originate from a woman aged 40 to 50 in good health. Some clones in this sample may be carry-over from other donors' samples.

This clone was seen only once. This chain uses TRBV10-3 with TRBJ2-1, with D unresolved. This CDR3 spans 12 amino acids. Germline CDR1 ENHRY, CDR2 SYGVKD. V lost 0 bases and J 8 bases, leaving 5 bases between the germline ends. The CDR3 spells CAISESEYEQFF. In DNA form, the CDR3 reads TGTGCCATCAGTGAGTCGGAATATGAGCAGTTCTTC.

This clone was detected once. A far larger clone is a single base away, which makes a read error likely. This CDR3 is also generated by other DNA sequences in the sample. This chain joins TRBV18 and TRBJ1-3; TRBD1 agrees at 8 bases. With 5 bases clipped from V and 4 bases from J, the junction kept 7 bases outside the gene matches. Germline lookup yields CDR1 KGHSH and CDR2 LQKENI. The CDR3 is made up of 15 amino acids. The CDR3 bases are TGTGCCAGCTCATACGGACAGGGAAAAGGAAACACCATATATTTT. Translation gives CASSYGQGKGNTIYF.

CDR3 region: CASSHSVHPYGYTF. The DNA for the CDR3 is TGCGCCAGCAGCCACTCCGTTCACCCCTATGGCTACACCTTC. The gene calls are TRBV4-3 and TRBJ1-2; unclear D gene. CDR1 is LGHNA and CDR2 is YSLEER in the germline V gene. Trimming left V 3 bases short and J 4 bases short, with 12 bases between. This CDR3 contains 14 residues.

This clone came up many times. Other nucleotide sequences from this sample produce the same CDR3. DNA for the CDR3: TGTGCCACCCCCGGGGCGGGCCCCGGAAACACCGGGGAGCTGTTTTTT. It is translated as CATPGAGPGNTGELFF. The chain joins TRBV19 to TRBJ2-2; D is tentatively TRBD1 or TRBD2 (5 bases each). Germline V gene sequence: CDR1 LNHDA, CDR2 SQIVND (reference sequence). Between the trimmed V and J ends, which lost 10 bases and 2 bases, there was a span of 20 bases. The CDR3 consists of 16 residues.

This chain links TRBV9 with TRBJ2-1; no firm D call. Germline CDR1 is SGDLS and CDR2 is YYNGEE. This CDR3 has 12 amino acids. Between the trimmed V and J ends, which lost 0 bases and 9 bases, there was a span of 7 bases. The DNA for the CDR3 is TGTGCCAGCAGCGTAGCGTTCGGTGAGCAGTTCTTC. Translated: CASSVAFGEQFF. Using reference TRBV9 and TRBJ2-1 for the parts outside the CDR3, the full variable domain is DSGVTQTPKHLITATGQRVTLRCSPRSGDLSVYWYQQSLDQGLQFLIQYYNGEERAKGNILERFSAQQFPDLHSELNLSSLELGDSALYFCASSVAFGEQFFGPGTRLTVL.

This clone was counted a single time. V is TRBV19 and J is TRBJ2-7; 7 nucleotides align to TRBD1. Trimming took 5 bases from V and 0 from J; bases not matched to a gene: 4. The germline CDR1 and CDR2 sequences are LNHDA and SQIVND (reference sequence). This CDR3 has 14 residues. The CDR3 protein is CASSPRDSSYEQYF. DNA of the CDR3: TGTGCCAGTAGTCCCCGGGACAGCTCCTACGAGCAGTACTTC.

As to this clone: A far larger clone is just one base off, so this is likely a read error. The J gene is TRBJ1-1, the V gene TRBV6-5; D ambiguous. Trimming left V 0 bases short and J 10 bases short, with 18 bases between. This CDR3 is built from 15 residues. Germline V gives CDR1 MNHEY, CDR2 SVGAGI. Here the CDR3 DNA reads TGTGCCAGCAGTTACTCGCGGGCATTACAAACGGGAGCTTTCTTT. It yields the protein CASSYSRALQTGAFF.

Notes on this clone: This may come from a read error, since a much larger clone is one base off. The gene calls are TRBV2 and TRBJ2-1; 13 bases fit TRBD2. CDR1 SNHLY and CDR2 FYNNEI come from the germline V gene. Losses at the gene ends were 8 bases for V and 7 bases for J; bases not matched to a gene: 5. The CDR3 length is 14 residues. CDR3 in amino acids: CASGILAGGNEQFF. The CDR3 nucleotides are TGTGCCAGCGGAATACTAGCGGGAGGGAATGAGCAGTTCTTC. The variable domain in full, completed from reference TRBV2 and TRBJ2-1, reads EPEVTQTPSHQVTQMGQEVILRCVPISNHLYFYWYRQILGQKVEFLVSFYNNEISEKSEIFDDQFSVERPDGSNFTLKIRSTKLEDSAMYFCASGILAGGNEQFFGPGTRLTVL.

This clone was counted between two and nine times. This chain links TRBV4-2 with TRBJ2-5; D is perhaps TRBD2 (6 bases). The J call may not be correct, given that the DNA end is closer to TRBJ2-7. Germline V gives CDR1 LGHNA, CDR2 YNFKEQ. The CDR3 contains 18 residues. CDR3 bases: TGTGCCAGCAGCCAAGATCCCCTTAGCGGAATGAGCTCCTACGAGCAGTACTTC. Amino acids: CASSQDPLSGMSSYEQYF.

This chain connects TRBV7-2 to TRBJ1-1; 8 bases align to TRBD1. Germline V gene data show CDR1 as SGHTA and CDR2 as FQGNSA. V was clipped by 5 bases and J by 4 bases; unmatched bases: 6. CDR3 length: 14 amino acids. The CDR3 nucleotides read TGTGCCAGCAGCGAAGGACAGGGTTTCACTGAAGCTTTCTTT. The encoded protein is CASSEGQGFTEAFF.

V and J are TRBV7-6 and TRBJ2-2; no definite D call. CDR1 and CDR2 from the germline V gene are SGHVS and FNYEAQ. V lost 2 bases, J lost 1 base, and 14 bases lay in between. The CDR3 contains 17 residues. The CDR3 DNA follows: TGTGCCAGCAGCTTATTAAGAGAAGGCGGGAACACCGGGGAGCTGTTTTTT. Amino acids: CASSLLREGGNTGELFF.